This T cell receptor (beta chain) was captured in a study of OX40 agonist ivuxolimab in advanced cancers. Overall study context: Partial responses occurred in three patients (one hepatocellular carcinoma, two cutaneous melanoma).

Study-wide results and limits: In general, CD8+ T cells held more expanded clones than CD4+ did, on average. Low normalized T-cell clonal expansion also characterized some of the nonresponders.

Germline CDR1 MNHEY, CDR2 SVGAGI. V was cut by 6 bases and J by 4 bases, with 16 bases left in between. The CDR3 loop spans 15 amino acids. Details on this clone: Its cognate antigen is unknown.

TCRdb's copy holds only in-frame clones and misses some; the assay was immunoSEQ multiplex PCR. This sample has 80,000 to 100,000 clones, with around 90% found just once. The chain combines TRBV6-5 with TRBJ1-3; possibly TRBD1 for D (6 bases). The receptor was derived from an adult with an advanced solid tumor such as melanoma, head and neck, liver or kidney cancer. This material consisted of CD4+ or CD8+ T cells sorted from blood, taken in a trial of the OX40 agonist ivuxolimab. CDR3 DNA: TGTGCCAGCAGGGACACAGGGATGGGCGGAAACACCATATATTTT. It codes for CASRDTGMGGNTIYF.